The sequence of this T cell receptor (beta chain) was determined in a study of Ad26.COV2.S vaccination and SARS-CoV-2 variants. General study points: Total T cell responses were possibly underestimated by TCR breadth and depth analyses. Recipients of vaccine and of placebo showed similar breadth of their non-spike TCR repertoires.

Stated treatment: around 19 received Ad26.COV2.S at low or high dose, single or two shots; roughly five received placebo; per-sample allocation not given. Samples were taken on day 63 after the first vaccine or placebo injection. In Boston, an adult donor aged 18-55 years took part. Spike of the Wuhan-strain SARS-CoV-2 was expressed by an Ad26 vector, which formed the vaccine. Sequencing was performed with immunoSEQ multiplex PCR; in TCRdb, only in-frame clones are kept and a portion is missing. The sample has under 550,000 clones, more than 80% seen once. A note on this clone: What it recognizes is unknown.

Germline V lookup: CDR1 SGHTA, CDR2 FQGNSA. Losses at the gene ends were 2 bases for V and 1 base for J; bases not matched to a gene: 3. The CDR3 is 16 residues long. This sequence originates from a person between 18 and 60 years old who received the Ad26.COV2.S COVID-19 vaccine or a placebo. The chain combines TRBV7-2 with TRBJ2-2, with 8 bases that match TRBD1. The material was peripheral blood, obtained in a trial of Ad26.COV2.S vaccine versus placebo. CDR3 region: CASSLTGGKNTGELFF. The CDR3 bases are TGTGCCAGCAGCTTAACAGGGGGGAAGAACACCGGGGAGCTGTTTTTT.